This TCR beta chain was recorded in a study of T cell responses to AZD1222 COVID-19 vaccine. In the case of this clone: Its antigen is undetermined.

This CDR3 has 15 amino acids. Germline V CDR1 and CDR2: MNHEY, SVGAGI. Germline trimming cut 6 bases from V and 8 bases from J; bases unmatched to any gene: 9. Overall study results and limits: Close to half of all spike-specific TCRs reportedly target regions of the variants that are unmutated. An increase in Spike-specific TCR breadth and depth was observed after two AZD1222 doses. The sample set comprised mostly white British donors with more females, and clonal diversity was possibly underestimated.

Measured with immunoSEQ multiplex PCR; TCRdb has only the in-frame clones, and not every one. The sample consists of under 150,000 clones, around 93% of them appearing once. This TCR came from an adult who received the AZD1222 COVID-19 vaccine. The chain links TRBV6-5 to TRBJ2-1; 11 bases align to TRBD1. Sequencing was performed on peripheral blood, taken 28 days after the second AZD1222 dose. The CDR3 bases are TGTGCCAGCAGCCTGGGACAGGGGGAGGGAGATGAGCAGTTCTTC. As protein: CASSLGQGEGDEQFF.